Shown below are 10 T cell receptor beta chains from a single sample sequenced in a study of OX40 agonist ivuxolimab in advanced cancers. Libraries were prepared by immunoSEQ multiplex PCR; TCRdb keeps only in-frame clonotypes and omits some of them. The sample holds around 67,000 clones, about 90% seen once. The sequencing here drew on CD4+ or CD8+ T cells sorted from blood, taken in a trial of the OX40 agonist ivuxolimab. The origin of the receptors is an adult with an advanced solid tumor such as melanoma, head and neck, liver or kidney cancer.

The rearrangement links TRBV9 to TRBJ1-2; 10 bases match TRBD1. This CDR3 is built from 13 residues. From germline, CDR1 is SGDLS and CDR2 YYNGEE. Trimming cost V 4 bases and J 6 bases; bases outside gene matches: 3. CDR3 bases: TGTGCCAGCAGCCAAGGGACAGGGGATGGCTACACCTTC. Amino acid sequence: CASSQGTGDGYTF.

V is TRBV11-3 and J is TRBJ2-1; 8 positions agree with TRBD1. The germline CDR1 and CDR2 sequences are SGHNT and YENEEA. There are 15 residues in the CDR3. With V trimmed by 5 bases and J by 2 bases, 5 bases remained unmatched. The CDR3 bases are TGTGCCAGCAGCCCCGGGACAGGCCCCTACAATGAGCAGTTCTTC. Its translation is CASSPGTGPYNEQFF.

In this sample, this clone turned up once. The DNA for the CDR3 is TGTGCCAGCAGCCTCACGGGACAGAGCTACGAGCAGTACTTC. Protein: CASSLTGQSYEQYF. This sequence joins TRBV21-1 and TRBJ2-7; TRBD1, as called in the table, went unchecked against the DNA. TRBV21-1 is labeled a pseudogene. CDR3 size: 14 residues.

This chain uses TRBV4-1 with TRBJ2-7; 9 bases agree with TRBD1. The germline CDR1 and CDR2 sequences are MGHRA and YSYEKL. The CDR3 has 15 residues. V lost 5 bases and J lost 2; bases outside the gene matches: 7. CDR3 sequence: CASSEGQGNPYEQYF. CDR3 bases: TGCGCCAGCAGCGAAGGACAGGGGAATCCCTACGAGCAGTACTTC.

The chain uses TRBV6-5 and TRBJ2-4; tentative D call: TRBD2 (7 bases). The V gene lost 4 bases and the J gene lost 7 bases, with 17 bases spanning the gap. Germline assignment: CDR1 MNHEY and CDR2 SVGAGI. There are 15 residues in the CDR3. The DNA of the CDR3 is TGTGCCAGCAGTTCCGACGGGCGGGGGCTGAACATTCAGTACTTC. It encodes CASSSDGRGLNIQYF.

The chain is built from TRBV6-1 and TRBJ1-1, with D possibly matching TRBD1 (5 bases). Looked up from germline, CDR1 is MNHNS and CDR2 is SASEGT. Deletions cut 5 bases from V and 5 bases from J, with 12 bases between. The length of the CDR3 is 13 residues. The CDR3 loop is CASSRGGRTEAFF. The CDR3 coding sequence is TGTGCCAGCAGTCGGGGGGGAAGGACTGAAGCTTTCTTT.

This sequence joins TRBV7-8 and TRBJ1-1; TRBD1 is a possible D gene (5 bases). The V end was cut by 5 bases, the J end by 2 bases, with 9 bases between. Germline CDR1 reads SGHVS; CDR2 reads FQNEAQ. This CDR3 contains 13 residues. The chain's CDR3 is CASSADRNTEAFF. The CDR3 DNA follows: TGTGCCAGCAGCGCCGACAGAAACACTGAAGCTTTCTTT.

The J gene is TRBJ2-1, the V gene TRBV7-2; TRBD2 aligns across 7 bases. The V segment lost 0 bases and the J segment 9 bases; nucleotides outside the gene matches: 8. CDR1 is SGHTA, CDR2 FQGNSA, per germline. The CDR3 sequence is 15 residues long. For the CDR3, the DNA is TGTGCCAGCAGCTTAGCGGACACTAGCGCCGGTGAGCAGTTCTTC. This encodes CASSLADTSAGEQFF.

The chain couples TRBV30 to TRBJ1-6, with TRBD1 matching 7 bases. Germline CDR1 and CDR2: GTSNPN and SVGIG (reference sequence). The CDR3 is 15 residues long. The V gene end was trimmed by 1 base and the J gene end by 8 bases; junction bases not matched to a gene: 8. CDR3 protein: CAWSALQGPDSPLHF. CDR3 nucleotide sequence: TGTGCCTGGAGTGCCTTACAGGGGCCCGATTCACCCCTCCACTTT.

The chain is built from TRBV7-9 and TRBJ1-5; D remains unclear. This CDR3 contains 13 residues. Germline loops: CDR1 SEHNR, CDR2 FQNEAQ (reference sequence). V was clipped by 2 bases and J by 1 base, with 3 bases between them. In DNA, the CDR3 is TGTGCCAGCAGCTTAACAAGCAATCAGCCCCAGCATTTT. It encodes CASSLTSNQPQHF.